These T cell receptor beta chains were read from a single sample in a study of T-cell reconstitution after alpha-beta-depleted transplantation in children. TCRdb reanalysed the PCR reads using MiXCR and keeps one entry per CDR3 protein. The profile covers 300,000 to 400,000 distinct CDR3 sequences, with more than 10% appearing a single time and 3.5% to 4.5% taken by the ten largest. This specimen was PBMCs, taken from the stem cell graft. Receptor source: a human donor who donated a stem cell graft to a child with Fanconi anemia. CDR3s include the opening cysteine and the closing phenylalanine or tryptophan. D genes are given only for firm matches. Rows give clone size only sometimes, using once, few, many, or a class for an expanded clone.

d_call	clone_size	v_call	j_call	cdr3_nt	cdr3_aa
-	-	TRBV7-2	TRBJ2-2	TGTGCCAGCAGAAGTAACCCAGGGGAGCCCGGGGAGCTGTTTTTT	CASRSNPGEPGELFF
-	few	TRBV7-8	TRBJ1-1	TGTGCCAGCAGCCCGCAAGCCGTGCGAAGAATGAACACTGAAGCTTTCTTT	CASSPQAVRRMNTEAFF
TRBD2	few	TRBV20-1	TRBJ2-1	TGCAGTGCTGAATTAGCGGGGGGGCTGGGGAATGAGCAGTTCTTC	CSAELAGGLGNEQFF
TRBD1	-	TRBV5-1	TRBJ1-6	TGCGCCAGCAGCTTGCTTTCGGCAGGGGGCGCGGATTCACCCCTCCACTTT	CASSLLSAGGADSPLHF
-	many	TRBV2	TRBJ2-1	TGTGCCAGCAGTGATCTCAGGGGAAATGAGCAGTTCTTC	CASSDLRGNEQFF
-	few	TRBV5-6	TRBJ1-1	TGTGCCAGCAGCTTGGTGGGGCAGCACGCTGAAGCTTTCTTT	CASSLVGQHAEAFF
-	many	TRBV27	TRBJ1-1	TGTGCCAGCAGTTCGGCAGGTGTCACTGAAGCTTTCTTT	CASSSAGVTEAFF
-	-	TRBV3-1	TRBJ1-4	TGTGCCAGCAGCCAAGGGGACGCGGATGAAAAACTGTTTTTT	CASSQGDADEKLFF
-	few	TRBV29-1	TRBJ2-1	TGCAGCGTTGATCTCAATGAGCAGTTCTTC	CSVDLNEQFF
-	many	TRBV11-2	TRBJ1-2	TGTGCCAGCAGCTCCCGGAGGAGGGGTAATGGCTACACCTTC	CASSSRRRGNGYTF
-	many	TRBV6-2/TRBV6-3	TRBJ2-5	TGTGCCAGCATTAGCCGGGACGGAGAAGAGACCCAGTACTTC	CASISRDGEETQYF
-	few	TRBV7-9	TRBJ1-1	TGTGCCAGCAGCTTAGACGTCGGAATGAACACTGAAGCTTTCTTT	CASSLDVGMNTEAFF
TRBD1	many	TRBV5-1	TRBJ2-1	TGCGCCAGCAGAACAGGGGCCTACAATGAGCAGTTCTTC	CASRTGAYNEQFF
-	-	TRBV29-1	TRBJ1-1	TGCAGCGCAGGAAGGAACACTGAAGCTTTCTTT	CSAGRNTEAFF
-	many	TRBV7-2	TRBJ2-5	TGTGCCAGCAGCTCCGACAGGGAGGGGACCCAGTACTTC	CASSSDREGTQYF
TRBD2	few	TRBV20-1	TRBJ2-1	TGCAGTGCTAGAGATTGGGCGGGGGGGCTCTGGAGCTCCTACAATGAGCAGTTCTTC	CSARDWAGGLWSSYNEQFF
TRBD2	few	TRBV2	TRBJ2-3	TGTGCCAGCAGTACTAGCGGGGGGGCCACAGATACGCAGTATTTT	CASSTSGGATDTQYF
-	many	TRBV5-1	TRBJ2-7	TGCGCCAGCAGCTTGGCCATGGGGACAAGCTACGAGCAGTACTTC	CASSLAMGTSYEQYF
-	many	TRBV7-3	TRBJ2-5	TGTGCCAGCTCTAGGGGGTCCGAAGAGACCCAGTACTTC	CASSRGSEETQYF
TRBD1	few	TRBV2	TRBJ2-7	TGTGCCAGCAACCTGGACAGGGGGCGGTCCTACGAGCAGTACTTC	CASNLDRGRSYEQYF
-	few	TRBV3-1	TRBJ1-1	TGTGCCAGCAGAGGGTTGAGGGAAGCTTTCTTT	CASRGLREAFF
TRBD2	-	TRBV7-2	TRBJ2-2	TGTGCCAGCAGCTTAGCGGTGCGGGGGGGCCGTGGCGGGGAGCTGTTTTTT	CASSLAVRGGRGGELFF
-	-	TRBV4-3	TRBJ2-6	TGCGCCAGCAGCCAAGGGACGAGGGGACGGGCCAACGTCCTGACTTTC	CASSQGTRGRANVLTF
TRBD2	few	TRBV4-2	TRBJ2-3	TGTGCCAGCAGCCAAGTATCGGGACTAGCGGGGGGGCCTGGAGATACGCAGTATTTT	CASSQVSGLAGGPGDTQYF
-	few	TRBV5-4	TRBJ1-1	TGTGCCAGCAGCTTGGATGGGGGCCCGAACACTGAAGCTTTCTTT	CASSLDGGPNTEAFF
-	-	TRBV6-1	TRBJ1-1	TGTGCCAGCGGTGGAGGGTACAACACTGAAGCTTTCTTT	CASGGGYNTEAFF
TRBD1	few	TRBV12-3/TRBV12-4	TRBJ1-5	TGTGCCAGCAGTCCGGGGGACAGGGAGGGGCAGCCCCAGCATTTT	CASSPGDREGQPQHF
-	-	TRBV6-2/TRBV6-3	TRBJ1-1	TGTGCCAGCAGTTACCGGCCTACAGCCAACACTGAAGCTTTCTTT	CASSYRPTANTEAFF
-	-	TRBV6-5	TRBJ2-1	TGTGCCAGCAGTTACCATGGGGCCTCGTCCTACAATGAGCAGTTCTTC	CASSYHGASSYNEQFF
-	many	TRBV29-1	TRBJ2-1	TGCAGCGTGAGAATATTGCGGGACTCCGGGTCCGACTTC	CSVRILRDSGSDF
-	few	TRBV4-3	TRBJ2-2	TGCGCCAGCAGCCAGAGTTTAATAGGAGGAGACATCACCGGGGAGCTGTTTTTT	CASSQSLIGGDITGELFF
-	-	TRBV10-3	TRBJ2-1	TGTGCCATCAGTGAGGGTGGGGAGCGGCAGTTCTTC	CAISEGGERQFF
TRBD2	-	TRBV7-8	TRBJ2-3	TGTGCCAGCAGCTTAGGAGTGACTAGCGGGGGGCGGACAGATACGCAGTATTTT	CASSLGVTSGGRTDTQYF
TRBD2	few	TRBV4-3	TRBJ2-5	TGCGCCAGCAGCCGGACGGGGGGGATCCAAGAGACCCAGTACTTC	CASSRTGGIQETQYF
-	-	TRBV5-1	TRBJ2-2	TGCGCCAGCACCACAGGGGGGGCGAGCGGGGAGCTGTTTTTT	CASTTGGASGELFF
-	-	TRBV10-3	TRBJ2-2	TGTGCCAGTACGGGGTTGGCGAACACCGGGGAGCTGTTTTTT	CASTGLANTGELFF
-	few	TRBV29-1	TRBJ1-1	TGCAGCGTTGTCACTACGAATACTTACACTGAAGCTTTCTTT	CSVVTTNTYTEAFF
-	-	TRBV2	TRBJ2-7	TGTGCCAGCAGTTCCTATAGGACTTCTAGGGAGCAGTACTTC	CASSSYRTSREQYF
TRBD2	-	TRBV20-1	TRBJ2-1	TGCAGTGCTAGAGATCCCAGCGGGGGAAATGAGCAGTTCTTC	CSARDPSGGNEQFF
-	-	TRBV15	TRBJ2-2	TGTGCCACCAGCCCCAGACTAGTCGAGTCCGGGGAGCTGTTTTTT	CATSPRLVESGELFF
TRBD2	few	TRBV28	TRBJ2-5	TGTGCCAGCAGCTCCGCGGGGGGGACACGACAAGAGACCCAGTACTTC	CASSSAGGTRQETQYF
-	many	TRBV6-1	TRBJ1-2	TGTGCCATCAGTGAAGCAAGGGCATCCCCACGGCACTATGGCTACACCTTC	CAISEARASPRHYGYTF
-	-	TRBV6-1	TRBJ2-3	TGTGCCACCTCCCTGAAAGGGTTTTGGGCAGATACGCAGTATTTT	CATSLKGFWADTQYF
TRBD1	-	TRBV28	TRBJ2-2	TGTGCCAGCAGACCCCAACAGGGGTTAAACACCGGGGAGCTGTTTTTT	CASRPQQGLNTGELFF
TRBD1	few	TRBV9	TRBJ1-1	TGTGCCAGCAGCGCGGATATAGGGACAGTCGTATTGAACACTGAAGCTTTCTTT	CASSADIGTVVLNTEAFF
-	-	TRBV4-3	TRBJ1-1	TGCGCCAGCAGCCAAGAGCCTTGGGTCAACCCAATGAACACTGAAGCTTTCTTT	CASSQEPWVNPMNTEAFF
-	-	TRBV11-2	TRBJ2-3	TGTGCCAGCAGCTTTTCAGTCAGGGAATCAACAGATACGCAGTATTTT	CASSFSVRESTDTQYF
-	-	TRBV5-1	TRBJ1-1	TGCGCCAGCAGCTTGGCCGTAGGGTATACTGAAGCTTTCTTT	CASSLAVGYTEAFF
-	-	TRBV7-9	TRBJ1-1	TGTGCCAGCAGCTTAGTCGTAGGGGCCGGGGTGAACACTGAAGCTTTCTTT	CASSLVVGAGVNTEAFF